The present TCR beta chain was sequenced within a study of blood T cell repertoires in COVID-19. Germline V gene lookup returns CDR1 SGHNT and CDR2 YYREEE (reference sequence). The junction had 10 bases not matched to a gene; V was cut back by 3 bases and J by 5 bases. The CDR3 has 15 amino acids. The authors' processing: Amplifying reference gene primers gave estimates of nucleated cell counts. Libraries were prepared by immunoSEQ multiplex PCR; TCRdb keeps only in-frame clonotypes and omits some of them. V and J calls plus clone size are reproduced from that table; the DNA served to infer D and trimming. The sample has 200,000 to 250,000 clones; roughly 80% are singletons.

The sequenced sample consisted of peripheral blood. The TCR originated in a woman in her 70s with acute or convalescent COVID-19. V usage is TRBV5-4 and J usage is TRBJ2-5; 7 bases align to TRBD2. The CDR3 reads CASSSSLGGWETQYF. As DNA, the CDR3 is TGTGCCAGCAGCTCCTCACTGGGGGGGTGGGAGACCCAGTACTTC. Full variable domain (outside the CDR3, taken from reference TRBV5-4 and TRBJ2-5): ETGVTQSPTHLIKTRGQQVTLRCSSQSGHNTVSWYQQALGQGPQFIFQYYREEENGRGNFPPRFSGLQFPNYSSELNVNALELDDSALYLCASSSSLGGWETQYFGPGTRLLVL.